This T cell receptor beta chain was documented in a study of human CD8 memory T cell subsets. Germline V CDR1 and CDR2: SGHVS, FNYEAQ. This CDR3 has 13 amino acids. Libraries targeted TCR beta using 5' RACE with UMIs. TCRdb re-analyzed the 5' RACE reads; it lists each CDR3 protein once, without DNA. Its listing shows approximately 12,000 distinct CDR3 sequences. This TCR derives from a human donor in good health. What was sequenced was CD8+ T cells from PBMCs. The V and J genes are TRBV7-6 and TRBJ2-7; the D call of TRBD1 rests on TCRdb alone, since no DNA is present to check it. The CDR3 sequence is CASSLQGWYEQYF.